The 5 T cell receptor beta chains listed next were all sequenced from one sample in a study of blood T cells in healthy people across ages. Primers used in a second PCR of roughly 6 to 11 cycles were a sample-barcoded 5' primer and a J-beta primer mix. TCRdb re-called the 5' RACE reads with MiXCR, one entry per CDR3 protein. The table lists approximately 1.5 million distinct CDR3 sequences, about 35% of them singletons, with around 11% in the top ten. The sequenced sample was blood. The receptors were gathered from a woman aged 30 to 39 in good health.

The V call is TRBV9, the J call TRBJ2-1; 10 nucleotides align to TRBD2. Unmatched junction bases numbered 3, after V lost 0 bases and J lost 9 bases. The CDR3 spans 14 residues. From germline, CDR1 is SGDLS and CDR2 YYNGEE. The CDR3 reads CASSVVSGGVEQFF. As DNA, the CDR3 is TGTGCCAGCAGCGTAGTAAGCGGGGGGGTTGAGCAGTTCTTC. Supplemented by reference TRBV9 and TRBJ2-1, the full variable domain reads DSGVTQTPKHLITATGQRVTLRCSPRSGDLSVYWYQQSLDQGLQFLIQYYNGEERAKGNILERFSAQQFPDLHSELNLSSLELGDSALYFCASSVVSGGVEQFFGPGTRLTVL.

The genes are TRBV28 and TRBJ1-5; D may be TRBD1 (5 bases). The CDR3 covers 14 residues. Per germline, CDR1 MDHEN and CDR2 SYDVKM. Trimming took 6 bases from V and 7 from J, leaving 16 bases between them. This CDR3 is CASSWAYRTQPQHF. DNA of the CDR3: TGTGCCAGCAGCTGGGCCTACAGGACCCAGCCCCAGCATTTT.

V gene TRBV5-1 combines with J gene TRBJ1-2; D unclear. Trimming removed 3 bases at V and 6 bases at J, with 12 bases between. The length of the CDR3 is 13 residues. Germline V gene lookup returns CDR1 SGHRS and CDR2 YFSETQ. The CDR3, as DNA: TGCGCCAGCAGCTCTCCCGACGGAAATGGCTACACCTTC. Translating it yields CASSSPDGNGYTF. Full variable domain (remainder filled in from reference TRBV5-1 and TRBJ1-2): KAGVTQTPRYLIKTRGQQVTLSCSPISGHRSVSWYQQTPGQGLQFLFEYFSETQRNKGNFPGRFSGRQFSNSRSEMNVSTLELGDSALYLCASSSPDGNGYTFGSGTRLTVV.

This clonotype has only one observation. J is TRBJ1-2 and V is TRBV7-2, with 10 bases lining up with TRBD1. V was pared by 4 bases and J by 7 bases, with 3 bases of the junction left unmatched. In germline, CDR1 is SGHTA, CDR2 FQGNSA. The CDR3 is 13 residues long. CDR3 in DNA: TGTGCCAGCAGCTATCGACAGGGGGCTGGCTACACCTTC. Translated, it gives CASSYRQGAGYTF.

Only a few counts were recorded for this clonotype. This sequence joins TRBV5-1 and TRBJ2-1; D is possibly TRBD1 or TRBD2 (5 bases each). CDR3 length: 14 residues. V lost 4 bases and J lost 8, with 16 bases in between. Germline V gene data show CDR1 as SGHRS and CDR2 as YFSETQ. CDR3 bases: TGCGCCAGCAGCCCCATTATCCGGGGCGATGAGCAGTTCTTC. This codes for CASSPIIRGDEQFF.